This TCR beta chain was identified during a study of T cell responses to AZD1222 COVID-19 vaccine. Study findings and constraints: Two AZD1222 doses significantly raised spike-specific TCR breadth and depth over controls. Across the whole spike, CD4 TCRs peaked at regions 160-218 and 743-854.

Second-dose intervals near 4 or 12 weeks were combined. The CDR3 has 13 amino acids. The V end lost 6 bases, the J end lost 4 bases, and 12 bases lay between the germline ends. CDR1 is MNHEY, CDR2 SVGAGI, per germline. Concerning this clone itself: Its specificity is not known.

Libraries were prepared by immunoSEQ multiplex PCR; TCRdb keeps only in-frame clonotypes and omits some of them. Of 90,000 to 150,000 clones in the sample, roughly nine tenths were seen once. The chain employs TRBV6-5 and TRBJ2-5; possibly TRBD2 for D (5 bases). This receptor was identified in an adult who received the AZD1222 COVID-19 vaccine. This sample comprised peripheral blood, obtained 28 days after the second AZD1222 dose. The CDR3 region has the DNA TGTGCCAGCAGACTTGACTATCGAGAGACCCAGTACTTC. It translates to CASRLDYRETQYF.